The 23 T cell receptor beta chains below come from one sample, sequenced in a study of blood T cell repertoires in COVID-19. Sequenced by immunoSEQ multiplex PCR; TCRdb stores in-frame clones only, minus some. The repertoire includes 200,000 to 300,000 clones, roughly 84% of them detected once, and less than 10% sits in the top ten. Sequences were obtained from peripheral blood. The receptors stem from a human donor in a cohort sampled during active COVID-19.

The chain recombines TRBV2 with TRBJ1-2; TRBD1 matches at 9 bases. The V and J ends lost 8 bases and 0 bases, in that order; junction bases with no gene match: 10. The CDR3 sequence is 16 residues long. The germline V gene encodes CDR1 SNHLY and CDR2 FYNNEI. The CDR3 protein is CASLERQGGPNYGYTF. The CDR3 nucleotides read TGTGCCAGCCTCGAGAGACAGGGGGGCCCTAACTATGGCTACACCTTC.

The CDR3 region is CASRRTGGKSYEQYF. CDR3 nucleotide sequence: TGTGCCAGCAGAAGGACAGGGGGCAAGTCCTACGAGCAGTACTTC. The rearrangement joins TRBV5-4 to TRBJ2-7; 11 nucleotides align to TRBD1. This CDR3 is built from 15 residues. V lost 5 bases, J lost 1 base, and 5 bases stayed unmatched. CDR1 SGHNT and CDR2 YYREEE come from the germline V gene (reference sequence).

The DNA for the CDR3 is TGTGCTAGTGGAAGACAGGTGAATGAGCAGTTCTTC. Protein sequence: CASGRQVNEQFF. The rearrangement joins TRBV12-5 to TRBJ2-1; maybe TRBD1 (6 bases). Germline V CDR1 and CDR2: LGHNT, FRNRAP. V lost 6 bases to trimming and J lost 7 bases, with 10 bases between them. The CDR3 consists of 12 residues.

This clone came up once. The J gene is TRBJ1-1, the V gene TRBV30; 9 bases line up with TRBD1. The V segment lost 2 bases and the J segment 1 base; nucleotides outside the gene matches: 2. Germline CDR1 is GTSNPN and CDR2 is SVGIG (reference sequence). The CDR3 loop spans 14 amino acids. CDR3 amino acids: CAWSWGQGNTEAFF. The CDR3 DNA follows: TGTGCCTGGAGTTGGGGACAGGGGAACACTGAAGCTTTCTTT.

In its sample, this clone was seen a few times. V gene TRBV27 combines with J gene TRBJ1-5, with a tentative D call TRBD1 (6 bases). Germline loops: CDR1 MNHEY, CDR2 SMNVEV (reference sequence). Deletions cut 6 bases from V and 1 base from J, with 13 bases between. The CDR3 is made up of 15 amino acids. CDR3 DNA: TGTGCCAGCAGGGGTGGACAGAGAAGCAATCAGCCCCAGCATTTT. Its protein is CASRGGQRSNQPQHF.

V is TRBV5-5 and J is TRBJ2-2; D gene ambiguous. The CDR3 consists of 15 residues. Germline lookup yields CDR1 SGHKS and CDR2 YYEKEE (reference sequence). V gave up 0 bases and J gave up 3 bases, with 9 bases separating them. DNA of the CDR3: TGTGCCAGCAGCTTGGCCAACTCGGACACCGGGGAGCTGTTTTTT. It translates to CASSLANSDTGELFF.

The chain uses TRBV19 and TRBJ1-2; possible D gene TRBD1, 5 bases. In germline, CDR1 is LNHDA, CDR2 SQIVND (reference sequence). The CDR3 consists of 14 residues. The germline V and J ends were trimmed by 7 bases and 8 bases, with 20 bases remaining between them. In nucleotides, the CDR3 is TGTGCCAGTACGCGGCCGGGACTGCCACCCGGCTACACCTTC. Protein: CASTRPGLPPGYTF. The entire variable domain, with the rest obtained from reference TRBV19 and TRBJ1-2, is as follows: DGGITQSPKYLFRKEGQNVTLSCEQNLNHDAMYWYRQDPGQGLRLIYYSQIVNDFQKGDIAEGYSVSREKKESFPLTVTSAQKNPTAFYLCASTRPGLPPGYTFGSGTRLTVV.

The J gene is TRBJ2-3, the V gene TRBV18; 9 nucleotides agree with TRBD2. The CDR3 runs 16 residues. The ends lost 3 bases at V and 0 bases at J; junction bases unmatched: 4. CDR1 is KGHSH, CDR2 LQKENI, per germline. This chain's CDR3 is CASSPLSGGSTDTQYF. CDR3 DNA: TGTGCCAGCTCACCCCTTAGCGGGGGAAGCACAGATACGCAGTATTTT. Together with reference TRBV18 and TRBJ2-3, the CDR3 gives the full variable domain: NAGVMQNPRHLVRRRGQEARLRCSPMKGHSHVYWYRQLPEEGLKFMVYLQKENIIDESGMPKERFSAEFPKEGPSILRIQQVVRGDSAAYFCASSPLSGGSTDTQYFGPGTRLTVL.

For the CDR3, the DNA is TGTGCCAGCAGCTTAAATAGCAGGGGACGTCTTTTGAGTGGAAAACTGTTTTTT. The encoded protein is CASSLNSRGRLLSGKLFF. The chain has TRBV7-9 and TRBJ1-4, with D possibly TRBD1 on 6 matching bases. V was cut by 2 bases and J by 10 bases, with 26 bases left in between. This CDR3 is built from 18 residues. Germline V gives CDR1 SEHNR, CDR2 FQNEAQ (reference sequence).

This clone was seen a single time. This chain uses TRBV6-6 with TRBJ2-4; 13 bases agree with TRBD2. J lost 5 bases, V lost 6 bases, and 4 bases had no gene match. The CDR3 has 15 residues. The germline V gene encodes CDR1 MNHNY and CDR2 SVGAGI (reference sequence). The CDR3 bases are TGTGCCAGCAGCCGGACTAGCGGGAGTGAAAACATTCAGTACTTC. This translates into CASSRTSGSENIQYF.

The table lists this clone with a count of one. V is TRBV5-1 and J is TRBJ2-5; 9 bases map to TRBD2. The V and J ends lost 7 bases and 3 bases, in that order; junction bases with no gene match: 4. Germline V lookup: CDR1 SGHRS, CDR2 YFSETQ. This CDR3 contains 13 residues. The DNA for the CDR3 is TGCGCCAGCTCTAGCGGGGATAAAGAGACCCAGTACTTC. Protein sequence: CASSSGDKETQYF. Filled out from reference TRBV5-1 and TRBJ2-5, the complete variable domain reads KAGVTQTPRYLIKTRGQQVTLSCSPISGHRSVSWYQQTPGQGLQFLFEYFSETQRNKGNFPGRFSGRQFSNSRSEMNVSTLELGDSALYLCASSSGDKETQYFGPGTRLLVL.

This chain links TRBV27 with TRBJ2-1, with D uncertain. The germline V gene has CDR1 MNHEY and CDR2 SMNVEV (reference sequence). V was shortened by 3 bases and J by 2 bases, with 11 bases between the two germline ends. This CDR3 comprises 15 residues. CDR3 DNA: TGTGCCAGCAGTTTCGTTCAGGCTACCTACAATGAGCAGTTCTTC. Its protein product is CASSFVQATYNEQFF.

CDR3 protein: CASSGIIAGGRGLSEQYF. CDR3 DNA sequence: TGTGCCAGCAGTGGGATAATAGCGGGAGGGCGGGGGCTTAGCGAGCAGTACTTC. This chain joins TRBV6-1 and TRBJ2-7; 11 bases map to TRBD2. This CDR3 region has 18 residues. Germline CDR1 MNHNS, CDR2 SASEGT. After removal of 4 bases from V and 6 bases from J, the junction contained 17 bases not matched to a gene.

The V and J genes are TRBV18 and TRBJ2-2; TRBD1 matches 9 bases. Germline V lookup: CDR1 KGHSH, CDR2 LQKENI. The V segment lost 5 bases and the J segment 0 bases; nucleotides outside the gene matches: 10. The CDR3 is 18 amino acids. The CDR3 bases are TGTGCCAGCTCAAGGAACCCGGGACAGGGCCCGAACACCGGGGAGCTGTTTTTT. This gives the protein CASSRNPGQGPNTGELFF.

This clone has only one observation. The chain links TRBV6-2 or TRBV6-3 to TRBJ1-5; a possible D gene is TRBD1 (5 bases). Germline V gene data show CDR1 as MNHEY and CDR2 as SVGEGT. CDR3 length: 15 residues. V gave up 4 bases and J gave up 1 base, with 11 bases separating them. The CDR3 sequence is CASSSHGGSNQPQHF. The CDR3 nucleotides read TGTGCCAGCAGTTCTCATGGGGGGAGCAATCAGCCCCAGCATTTT.

V usage is TRBV5-1 and J usage is TRBJ1-3; possible D gene TRBD1, 6 bases. Trimming left V 2 bases short and J 3 bases short, with 12 bases between. Per the germline V gene, CDR1 is SGHRS and CDR2 is YFSETQ. This CDR3 has 15 residues. In DNA, the CDR3 is TGCGCCAGCAGCTTATCGGCAGGGGATGGAAACACCATATATTTT. Amino acids: CASSLSAGDGNTIYF.

This sequence joins TRBV6-5 and TRBJ2-2; D may be TRBD1 (6 bases). Trimming took off 8 bases at V and 7 bases at J, with 20 bases between the two ends. Germline V gives CDR1 MNHEY, CDR2 SVGAGI. This CDR3 contains 15 residues. The CDR3 coding sequence is TGTGCCAGCCGAAAAACCGGGACACCGGTCGGGGAGCTGTTTTTT. Amino acids: CASRKTGTPVGELFF.

The rearrangement uses TRBV15 and TRBJ1-2; 8 bases are shared with TRBD1. After removal of 3 bases from V and 8 bases from J, the junction contained 8 bases not matched to a gene. The CDR3 covers 14 residues. From germline, CDR1 is LNHNV and CDR2 YYDKDF (reference sequence). The CDR3 coding sequence is TGTGCCACCAGCAGCCGAACGACAGGGGTCGGCTACACCTTC. It is translated as CATSSRTTGVGYTF.

CDR3 in amino acids: CASSPDQPLDYGYTF. The CDR3 nucleotides are TGTGCCAGCTCACCTGACCAGCCGCTAGACTATGGCTACACCTTC. The V gene is TRBV18, the J gene TRBJ1-2; the D is unclear. CDR3 size: 15 residues. From germline, CDR1 is KGHSH and CDR2 LQKENI. V gave up 3 bases and J gave up 3 bases, with 14 bases separating them. Variable domain in full (rest from reference TRBV18 and TRBJ1-2): NAGVMQNPRHLVRRRGQEARLRCSPMKGHSHVYWYRQLPEEGLKFMVYLQKENIIDESGMPKERFSAEFPKEGPSILRIQQVVRGDSAAYFCASSPDQPLDYGYTFGSGTRLTVV.

The V and J genes are TRBV5-4 and TRBJ1-1; TRBD1 agrees at 8 bases. The trim removed 4 bases at V and 0 bases at J, leaving 5 bases unmatched. This CDR3 contains 15 residues. Per the germline V gene, CDR1 is SGHNT and CDR2 is YYREEE (reference sequence). CDR3 coding DNA: TGTGCCAGCAGCCGAAAGACAGGGGTGAACACTGAAGCTTTCTTT. This encodes CASSRKTGVNTEAFF.

This clone came up a few times. The V gene is TRBV9, the J gene TRBJ2-3; D may be TRBD2 (5 bases). The ends were cut back, 0 bases at V and 4 bases at J, with 15 bases in the middle. The CDR3 is 16 amino acids. Germline V gives CDR1 SGDLS, CDR2 YYNGEE. CDR3 coding DNA: TGTGCCAGCAGCGTAGAGGTGGGAGTAGGCTCAGATACGCAGTATTTT. Its protein product is CASSVEVGVGSDTQYF.

The chain joins TRBV28 to TRBJ2-7; a possible D gene is TRBD2 (6 bases). Per germline, CDR1 MDHEN and CDR2 SYDVKM. V was cut by 5 bases and J by 5 bases, with 16 bases left in between. This CDR3 region has 14 residues. DNA for the CDR3: TGTGCCAGCAGTGGACTAATGGGATTAGACGAGCAGTACTTC. Its translation: CASSGLMGLDEQYF.

To note about this clone: The CDR3 does not close with the conserved phenylalanine or tryptophan, likely indicating a read error. It is unclear where the CDR3 begins or ends on the DNA, so no DNA is shown, and the CDR3 is as TCRdb lists it. J is TRBJ1-2 and V is TRBV15; TRBD1, as called in the table, went unchecked against the DNA. The CDR3 is made up of 10 amino acids, end residues included. Germline V lookup: CDR1 LNHNV, CDR2 YYDKDF (reference sequence). This CDR3 reads CATSLGQARD.